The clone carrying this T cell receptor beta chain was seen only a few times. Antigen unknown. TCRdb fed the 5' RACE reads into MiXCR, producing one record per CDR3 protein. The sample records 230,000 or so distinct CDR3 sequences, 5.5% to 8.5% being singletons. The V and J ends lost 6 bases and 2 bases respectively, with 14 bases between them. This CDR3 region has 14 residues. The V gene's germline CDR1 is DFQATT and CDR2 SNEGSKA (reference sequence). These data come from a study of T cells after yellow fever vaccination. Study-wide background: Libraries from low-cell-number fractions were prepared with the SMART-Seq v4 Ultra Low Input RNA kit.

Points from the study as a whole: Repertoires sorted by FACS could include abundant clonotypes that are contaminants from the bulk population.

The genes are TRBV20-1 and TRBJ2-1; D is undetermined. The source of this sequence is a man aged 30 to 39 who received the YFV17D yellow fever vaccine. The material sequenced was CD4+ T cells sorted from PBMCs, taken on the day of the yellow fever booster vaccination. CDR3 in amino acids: CSANSALAYNEQFF. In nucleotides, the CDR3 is TGCAGTGCGAACTCCGCTCTAGCCTACAATGAGCAGTTCTTC.